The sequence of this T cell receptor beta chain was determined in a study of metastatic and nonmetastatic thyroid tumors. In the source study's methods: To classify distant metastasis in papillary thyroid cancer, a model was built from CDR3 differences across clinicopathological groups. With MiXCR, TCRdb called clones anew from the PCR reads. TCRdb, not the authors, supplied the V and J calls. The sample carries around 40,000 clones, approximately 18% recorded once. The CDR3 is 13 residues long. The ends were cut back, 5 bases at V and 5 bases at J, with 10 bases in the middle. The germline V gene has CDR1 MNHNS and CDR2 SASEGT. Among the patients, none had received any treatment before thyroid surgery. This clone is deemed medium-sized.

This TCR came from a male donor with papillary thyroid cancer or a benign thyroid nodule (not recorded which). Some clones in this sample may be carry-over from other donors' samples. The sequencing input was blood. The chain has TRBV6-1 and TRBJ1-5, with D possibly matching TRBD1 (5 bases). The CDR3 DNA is TGTGCCAGCAGTACTGACAGCCATCAGCCCCAGCATTTT. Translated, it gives CASSTDSHQPQHF.